A selection of T cell receptor beta chains follows, all from one sample in a study of shared clonotypes between healthy human individuals. Method: immunoSEQ multiplex PCR; TCRdb's copy keeps in-frame clones and lacks some. The top ten hold under 0.06% of the sample, which has hundreds of thousands of clones, about 96% seen once. The sample taken for sequencing was naive CD4+ T cells sorted from blood. These receptor sequences come from a woman aged 25 to 39 in good health. CDR3s include the opening cysteine and the closing phenylalanine or tryptophan. The D gene is left open where the match is weak. Clone size is stated in some rows and not others, as once, few, many or a class when expanded.

>TRBV6-5|.|once|TRBJ2-7
CASAKENRAPYEQYF
TGTGCCAGCGCAAAGGAAAACAGAGCTCCCTACGAGCAGTACTTC
>TRBV19|.|.|TRBJ2-5
CASSTQGGETQYF
TGTGCCAGTAGTACCCAGGGAGGAGAGACCCAGTACTTC
>TRBV5-4|.|.|TRBJ2-1
CASSLWVAQTNEQFF
TGTGCCAGCAGCTTATGGGTAGCCCAAACAAATGAGCAGTTCTTC
>TRBV2|TRBD2|.|TRBJ2-7
CASAAGTSLTEQYF
TGTGCCAGCGCGGCCGGGACTAGTCTCACCGAGCAGTACTTC
>TRBV7-9|TRBD1|.|TRBJ2-5
CASKLNRGQETQYF
TGTGCCAGCAAACTAAACAGGGGCCAAGAGACCCAGTACTTC
>TRBV13|.|.|TRBJ1-5
CASSLGGYNQPQHF
TGTGCCAGCAGCTTAGGAGGGTACAATCAGCCCCAGCATTTT
>TRBV5-8|.|.|TRBJ2-7
CASSLRAARSYEQYF
TGTGCCAGCAGCTTGAGAGCGGCCCGCTCCTACGAGCAGTACTTC
>TRBV7-9|.|.|TRBJ2-6
CASGASGANVLTF
TGTGCCAGTGGGGCCTCTGGGGCCAACGTCCTGACTTTC
>TRBV7-3|.|.|TRBJ2-2
CASSLNRQVANTGELFF
TGTGCCAGCAGCTTAAATCGACAGGTTGCGAACACCGGGGAGCTGTTTTTT
>TRBV5-1|.|.|TRBJ2-2
CASSRDPGVGGELFF
TGCGCCAGCAGCCGGGACCCGGGGGTTGGCGGGGAGCTGTTTTTT
>TRBV5-1|TRBD1|.|TRBJ2-3
CASSLADREDTDTQYF
TGCGCCAGCAGCTTGGCCGACAGGGAAGACACAGATACGCAGTATTTT
>TRBV18|TRBD2|.|TRBJ2-7
CASSTWTSGNSYEQYF
TGTGCCAGCTCAACTTGGACTAGCGGAAATTCCTACGAGCAGTACTTC
>TRBV18|TRBD2|.|TRBJ2-5
CASSPPGLAEETQYF
TGTGCCAGCTCACCACCCGGGCTAGCGGAAGAGACCCAGTACTTC
>TRBV7-9|.|.|TRBJ2-7
CASSLSENEDYEQYF
TGTGCCAGCAGCTTATCCGAGAATGAGGACTACGAGCAGTACTTC
>TRBV19|.|.|TRBJ2-7
CASSMTHPYEQYF
TGTGCCAGTAGTATGACCCACCCCTACGAGCAGTACTTC
>TRBV4-1|TRBD2|.|TRBJ2-5
CASSHPGLAGYEQYF
TGCGCCAGCAGCCACCCGGGACTAGCGGGTTATGAGCAGTACTTC
>TRBV5-1|.|.|TRBJ2-6
CASSLTTGANVLTF
TGCGCCAGCAGCTTGACCACTGGGGCCAACGTCCTGACTTTC
>TRBV7-8|TRBD1|.|TRBJ2-2
CASSKTGVLGELFF
TGTGCCAGCAGTAAAACAGGGGTCCTCGGGGAGCTGTTTTTT
>TRBV18|.|.|TRBJ1-3
CASSPRGTDGNTIYF
TGTGCCAGCTCACCCCGTGGGACGGACGGAAACACCATATATTTT
>TRBV5-6|.|.|TRBJ1-2
CASSLVEDGYTF
TGTGCCAGCAGCTTGGTCGAGGATGGCTACACCTTC
>TRBV27|.|.|TRBJ2-7
CASTPLGGNNFYEQYF
TGTGCCAGCACCCCCCTTGGGGGTAACAATTTCTACGAGCAGTACTTC
>TRBV19|TRBD2|.|TRBJ2-4
CASSMSGRAWVNIQYF
TGTGCCAGTAGTATGAGCGGGAGGGCCTGGGTAAACATTCAGTACTTC
>TRBV7-9|.|few|TRBJ1-1
CASSLGMNTEAFF
TGTGCCAGCAGCTTGGGTATGAACACTGAAGCTTTCTTT
>TRBV7-9|.|.|TRBJ2-2
CASSARNGELFF
TGTGCCAGCAGCGCCCGAAACGGGGAGCTGTTTTTT
>TRBV19|.|.|TRBJ2-7
CASSSSPRSYEQYF
TGTGCCAGTAGTTCATCTCCCCGAAGCTACGAGCAGTACTTC
>TRBV2|TRBD2|.|TRBJ2-1
CASSEGGLAGFEQFF
TGTGCCAGCAGTGAAGGGGGACTAGCGGGTTTTGAGCAGTTCTTC
>TRBV5-1|TRBD1|.|TRBJ2-5
CASSLVGTGETQYF
TGCGCCAGCAGCTTGGTCGGGACAGGCGAGACCCAGTACTTC
>TRBV6-5|TRBD1|.|TRBJ1-2
CASSHPGTGSIITF
TGTGCCAGCAGCCACCCCGGGACAGGGTCGATTATCACCTTC
>TRBV23-1|.|.|TRBJ2-7
CASSHVGQGTYEQYF
TGCGCCAGCAGTCATGTGGGGCAGGGGACCTACGAGCAGTACTTC
>TRBV7-6|.|.|TRBJ1-5
CASRQVNFPGNQPQHF
TGTGCCAGCAGACAAGTGAACTTTCCGGGCAATCAGCCCCAGCATTTT
>TRBV18|.|.|TRBJ1-5
CASSAQGGHQPQHF
TGTGCCAGCTCAGCACAGGGAGGCCATCAGCCCCAGCATTTT
>TRBV7-3|TRBD2|.|TRBJ2-3
CASSFGQGLAGFSTDTQYF
TGTGCCAGCAGCTTTGGCCAGGGTCTAGCGGGGTTTAGCACAGATACGCAGTATTTT
>TRBV6-5|.|.|TRBJ1-1
CASSYEVNTEAFF
TGTGCCAGCAGTTACGAAGTGAACACTGAAGCTTTCTTT
>TRBV7-2|.|.|TRBJ2-5
CASSLAGFQETQYF
TGTGCCAGCAGCTTAGCGGGATTCCAAGAGACCCAGTACTTC
>TRBV5-5|.|.|TRBJ1-4
CASSLDVALSLEKLFF
TGTGCCAGCAGCTTGGATGTGGCCCTCTCTCTTGAAAAACTGTTTTTT